The 10 T cell receptor beta chains listed next were all sequenced from one sample in a study of immune cell composition in non-small cell lung cancer. Repertoires were generated with immunoSEQ multiplex PCR, while TCRdb's copy carries only in-frame clones and drops some. The repertoire holds around 7,000 clones, with roughly four fifths as singletons. Normal lung was sampled as far from the tumour as possible, at least 3 cm. Sample: non-adjacent lung tissue. The source of these receptors is a human donor with non-small cell lung cancer.

The V call is TRBV7-2, the J call TRBJ2-2; TRBD1 aligns across 8 bases. V lost 11 bases to trimming and J lost 7 bases; unmatched junction nucleotides: 15. The CDR3 runs to 15 residues. CDR1 and CDR2 (germline): SGHTA, FQGNSA. CDR3 amino acids: CACSAWTGNGGELFF. The DNA of the CDR3 is TGTGCCTGCTCCGCGTGGACAGGGAACGGCGGGGAGCTGTTTTTT.

This rearrangement joins TRBV7-2 to TRBJ2-2; 7 nucleotides align to TRBD1. Germline CDR1 reads SGHTA; CDR2 reads FQGNSA. CDR3 length equals 14 residues. V lost 5 bases to trimming and J lost 3 bases; unmatched junction nucleotides: 3. CDR3 DNA sequence: TGTGCCAGCAGCCCGGGACAGTACACCGGGGAGCTGTTTTTT. Its translation: CASSPGQYTGELFF.

The V gene is TRBV11-2, the J gene TRBJ2-5, with 10 bases fitting TRBD2. The CDR3 is made up of 15 amino acids. The V segment lost 4 bases and the J segment 5 bases; nucleotides outside the gene matches: 7. Germline values: CDR1 SGHAT, CDR2 FQNNGV. CDR3 DNA sequence: TGTGCCAGCAGCTCAGCGGGGGGGTTCTTGGAGACCCAGTACTTC. Protein sequence: CASSSAGGFLETQYF.

This chain's CDR3 is CAISDREIPQHF. The CDR3 bases are TGTGCCATCAGTGATAGGGAAATTCCCCAGCATTTT. J is TRBJ1-5 and V is TRBV10-3; D unresolved. V lost 3 bases to trimming and J lost 10 bases, with 10 bases between them. This CDR3 is 12 amino acids long. CDR1 is ENHRY, CDR2 SYGVKD, per germline.

By share, this clone counts as medium-sized. The chain combines TRBV27 with TRBJ1-2, with a possible D match to TRBD1 (6 bases). Trimming stripped 5 bases from V and 7 bases from J, with 17 bases between. The CDR3 is 14 amino acids. Looked up from germline, CDR1 is MNHEY and CDR2 is SMNVEV (reference sequence). The CDR3: CASSPGGALLGYTF. CDR3 nucleotide sequence: TGTGCCAGCAGTCCCGGGGGGGCCTTGCTTGGCTACACCTTC.

This chain's CDR3 is CAWSRRQTKETQYF. CDR3 DNA sequence: TGTGCCTGGAGTAGAAGACAGACGAAAGAGACCCAGTACTTC. The rearrangement uses TRBV30 and TRBJ2-5, with D possibly being TRBD1 (5 bases). The CDR3 sequence is 14 residues long. The germline gives CDR1 GTSNPN, CDR2 SVGIG (reference sequence). Trimming cost V 2 bases and J 3 bases, with 13 bases left between them.

This clone has just one count. V usage is TRBV16 and J usage is TRBJ2-5; D call uncertain. Trimming stripped 5 bases from V and 5 bases from J, with 6 bases between. The CDR3 is 11 residues long. Germline V gene lookup returns CDR1 KGHSY and CDR2 FQNENV. The CDR3 is CASSARETQYF. The CDR3 nucleotides read TGTGCCAGCAGCGCCAGGGAGACCCAGTACTTC. Full variable domain (remainder filled in from reference TRBV16 and TRBJ2-5): GEEVAQTPKHLVRGEGQKAKLYCAPIKGHSYVFWYQQVLKNEFKFLISFQNENVFDETGMPKERFSAKCLPNSPCSLEIQATKLEDSAVYFCASSARETQYFGPGTRLLVL.

The chain uses TRBV6-5 and TRBJ1-1; 7 nucleotides agree with TRBD1. The CDR3 covers 14 residues. CDR1 is MNHEY, CDR2 SVGAGI, per germline. V shed 6 bases, J shed 5 bases, and the junction held 9 bases outside the gene matches. CDR3 loop: CASSPTGLRTEAFF. The CDR3 DNA follows: TGTGCCAGCAGCCCGACAGGGCTGCGGACTGAAGCTTTCTTT.

The genes are TRBV7-9 and TRBJ1-2; D not resolved. This CDR3 spans 10 amino acids. CDR1 is SEHNR and CDR2 is FQNEAQ in the germline V gene (reference sequence). Between the trimmed V and J ends, which lost 4 bases and 13 bases, there was a span of 10 bases. The CDR3 reads CASSSHFFTF. CDR3 DNA: TGTGCCAGCAGCTCGCATTTCTTCACCTTC.

This sequence joins TRBV7-2 and TRBJ1-3, with unresolved D. CDR1 and CDR2 (germline): SGHTA, FQGNSA. V was shortened by 5 bases and J by 9 bases, with 17 bases between the two germline ends. The CDR3 extends over 14 amino acids. CDR3 residues: CASSEREVDGTIYF. CDR3 in DNA: TGTGCCAGCAGCGAACGAGAAGTCGACGGCACCATATATTTT. Supplemented by reference TRBV7-2 and TRBJ1-3, the full variable domain reads GAGVSQSPSNKVTEKGKDVELRCDPISGHTALYWYRQSLGQGLEFLIYFQGNSAPDKSGLPSDRFSAERTGGSVSTLTIQRTQQEDSAVYLCASSEREVDGTIYFGEGSWLTVV.